A selection of T cell receptor beta chains follows, all from one sample in a study of PD-L1 blockade in urothelial cancer. The method was immunoSEQ multiplex PCR; TCRdb's version includes in-frame clones alone and lacks a portion of them. This sample has fewer than 95,000 clones; roughly 84% occur once, and the top ten carry around 2.1%. This material consisted of PBMCs, taken around atezolizumab (anti-PD-L1) treatment. The source of these receptors is a man aged 60 to 75 with urothelial cancer. The conserved cysteine and the conserved F or W are not part of the CDR3 here.

v_gene	j_gene	CDR3aa
TRBV2	TRBJ2-4	ASSEIMAGRLAKNIQY
TRBV6-1	TRBJ1-2	AEGQGNYGYT
TRBV6-6	TRBJ2-7	ASSSERLAGDYEQY
TRBV12-5	TRBJ2-5	ASGLVFTGNLQTQY
TRBV7-8	TRBJ1-5	ASSTNRGLNQPQH
TRBV10-1	TRBJ2-1	ASSETITYNEQF
TRBV10-3	TRBJ1-1	AISWTGQNTEAF
TRBV2	TRBJ1-1	ASAFVGGGTAGAF
TRBV7-6	TRBJ1-1	ASRGQVNTEAF
TRBV7-2	TRBJ1-1	ASSSSGGATEAF
TRBV7-9	TRBJ1-2	ASSLVGGYGYT
TRBV2	TRBJ2-1	ASSPIGTGVYNEQF
TRBV28	TRBJ2-2	ASSTAGYNSGELF
TRBV18	TRBJ2-2	ASSPLGGGQTGELF
TRBV29-1	TRBJ2-7	SVTGYRAHEQY
TRBV5-1	TRBJ2-3	ASRLERGADTQY
TRBV11-2	TRBJ1-1	ASSPSGRNTEAF
TRBV11-2	TRBJ2-7	ASTRTRSSYEQY
TRBV10-2	TRBJ2-1	ASRLAASSYNEQF
TRBV6-1	TRBJ2-7	ASSESTGRTYEQY
TRBV7-9	TRBJ2-1	ASSLERGPHEQF
TRBV7-9	TRBJ1-2	ASSLDSSYGYT
TRBV5-1	TRBJ2-1	ASSLYRGGASGLQF
TRBV19	TRBJ1-2	ASSMGGNGHYGYT